The 31 T cell receptor beta chains below all came from one sample that was sequenced in a study of metastatic and nonmetastatic thyroid tumors. The entire patient cohort was treatment-naive prior to thyroid surgery. TCRdb re-called the PCR reads via MiXCR. The table includes 5,500 to 7,000 clones, over 2.5% detected once. Material: tumor tissue. These receptors were taken from a female donor with papillary thyroid cancer or a benign thyroid nodule (not recorded which). Some clones in this sample may be carry-over from other donors' samples.

Judged by abundance, this clone is medium-sized. V gene TRBV11-2 combines with J gene TRBJ2-1, with TRBD2 matching over 9 bases. With V trimmed by 5 bases and J by 7 bases, 15 bases remained unmatched. CDR3 length: 17 amino acids. CDR1 SGHAT and CDR2 FQNNGV come from the germline V gene. In DNA, the CDR3 is TGTGCCAGCAGCCAACATAGGTCGCTAGCGGGATCAAATGAGCAGTTCTTC. This gives the protein CASSQHRSLAGSNEQFF.

Sample share makes this clone medium-sized. This rearrangement joins TRBV12-3 or TRBV12-4 to TRBJ1-1, with D possibly matching TRBD1 (5 bases). This CDR3 contains 14 residues. Between the trimmed V and J ends, which lost 5 bases and 1 base, there was a span of 11 bases. This chain's CDR3 is CASSAPGANTEAFF. CDR3 sequence (DNA): TGTGCCAGCAGTGCTCCCGGGGCGAACACTGAAGCTTTCTTT.

Many counts were recorded for this clone. The sample holds other DNA sequences that translate to the same CDR3. The rearrangement links TRBV3-1 to TRBJ2-1, with 12 bases aligning to TRBD2. Germline V gives CDR1 LGHDT, CDR2 YNNKEL (reference sequence). V shed 3 bases, J shed 4 bases, and the junction held 19 bases outside the gene matches. The CDR3 totals 21 residues. The CDR3 coding sequence is TGTGCCAGCAGCCACCTCTCCGGGACTAGCGGGCCAGGGGGGGCTTACAATGAGCAGTTCTTC. This codes for CASSHLSGTSGPGGAYNEQFF.

In this sample, this clone is medium-sized. The CDR3 region is CASRGTSQPQHF. The CDR3 coding sequence is TGTGCCAGTAGGGGAACAAGTCAGCCCCAGCATTTT. V is TRBV19 and J is TRBJ1-5; D remains ambiguous. The CDR3 is 12 residues long. V lost 6 bases and J lost 6, with 9 bases in between. Germline V gene lookup returns CDR1 LNHDA and CDR2 SQIVND (reference sequence). Together with reference TRBV19 and TRBJ1-5, the CDR3 gives the full variable domain: DGGITQSPKYLFRKEGQNVTLSCEQNLNHDAMYWYRQDPGQGLRLIYYSQIVNDFQKGDIAEGYSVSREKKESFPLTVTSAQKNPTAFYLCASRGTSQPQHFGDGTRLSIL.

This clone rates as medium-sized. CDR3 sequence reads: CASSTVSSSPLHF. The CDR3 DNA follows: TGTGCCAGTTCGACAGTTTCTAGCTCACCCCTCCACTTT. This sequence joins TRBV19 and TRBJ1-6; possibly TRBD1 for D (5 bases). This CDR3 contains 13 residues. V shed 8 bases and J shed 10 bases, with 15 bases lying between them. Germline V gives CDR1 LNHDA, CDR2 SQIVND (reference sequence).

This clone has ten or more counts. CDR3 sequence reads: CASSQAGLGISYEQYF. DNA for the CDR3: TGTGCCAGCAGCCAGGCAGGCCTTGGGATCTCCTACGAGCAGTACTTC. The J gene is TRBJ2-7, the V gene TRBV7-6; no firm D call. The length of the CDR3 is 16 residues. The germline gives CDR1 SGHVS, CDR2 FNYEAQ. V lost 5 bases and J lost 0, with 17 bases in between.

The table lists this clone with many counts. CDR3 bases: TGTGCCAGCAGCTATCAAGGGACTAACCAAGAGACCCAGTACTTC. It encodes CASSYQGTNQETQYF. This chain uses TRBV7-2 with TRBJ2-5; the match to TRBD2 covers 7 bases. V lost 4 bases and J lost 0; bases outside the gene matches: 5. Germline V gene lookup returns CDR1 SGHTA and CDR2 FQGNSA. The CDR3 runs 15 residues.

Within the sample, this clone is medium-sized. V is TRBV6-2 or TRBV6-3 and J is TRBJ2-7; D is ambiguous. This CDR3 has 14 residues. V gave up 5 bases and J gave up 2 bases, with 13 bases separating them. In germline, CDR1 is MNHEY, CDR2 SVGEGT. CDR3: CASSDGQRPYEQYF. CDR3 bases: TGTGCCAGCAGTGACGGTCAACGTCCCTACGAGCAGTACTTC.

The sample holds many counts of this clone. V gene TRBV20-1 combines with J gene TRBJ2-1; TRBD1 agrees at 9 bases. With 2 bases clipped from V and 2 bases from J, the junction kept 7 bases outside the gene matches. The CDR3 sequence is 16 residues long. Germline V gene sequence: CDR1 DFQATT, CDR2 SNEGSKA (reference sequence). CDR3 loop: CSARTTGTGTYNEQFF. The DNA for the CDR3 is TGCAGTGCTAGAACCACCGGGACAGGGACCTACAATGAGCAGTTCTTC.

The table lists this clone with many counts. The rearrangement uses TRBV6-1 and TRBJ2-3, with TRBD2 identical over 7 bases. Trimming cost V 4 bases and J 3 bases; bases outside gene matches: 7. The V gene's germline CDR1 is MNHNS and CDR2 SASEGT. The CDR3 consists of 15 residues. Here the CDR3 DNA reads TGTGCCAGCAGTGCCGGGACTATGACTACAGATACGCAGTATTTT. The encoded protein is CASSAGTMTTDTQYF.

This clone has a count of ten or more. A clone one base away is much larger, so this may be a read error. This rearrangement joins TRBV13 to TRBJ2-1, with D unresolved. The germline V gene encodes CDR1 PRHDT and CDR2 FYEKMQ (reference sequence). CDR3 length equals 13 residues. The CDR3 DNA follows: TGTGCCAGCAGCGAAGACAACTACGATGAGCAGTTCTTC. Encoded protein: CASSEDNYDEQFF.

This clone is deemed medium-sized (0.01 to 0.1%). This chain uses TRBV2 with TRBJ2-3; TRBD2 matches at 10 bases. The CDR3 has 14 residues. Germline V gene data show CDR1 as SNHLY and CDR2 as FYNNEI. Germline trimming cut 8 bases from V and 5 bases from J; bases unmatched to any gene: 7. CDR3 bases: TGTGCCAGCCCCAAGCGGGAGGGAGGAGATACGCAGTATTTT. Its translation is CASPKREGGDTQYF.

This clone has ten or more counts. This could be a read error, since a much larger clone is one nucleotide away. The rearrangement joins TRBV2 to TRBJ2-7; D is unresolved. The CDR3 extends over 13 amino acids. V lost 6 bases to trimming and J lost 1 base, with 10 bases between them. Germline V gene sequence: CDR1 SNHLY, CDR2 FYNNEI. The CDR3 here is CASSRVGSYEQYF. The DNA of the CDR3 is TGTGCCAGCAGCCGAGTGGGATCCTACGAGCAGTACTTC. Full variable domain (remainder filled in from reference TRBV2 and TRBJ2-7): EPEVTQTPSHQVTQMGQEVILRCVPISNHLYFYWYRQILGQKVEFLVSFYNNEISEKSEIFDDQFSVERPDGSNFTLKIRSTKLEDSAMYFCASSRVGSYEQYFGPGTRLTVT.

By proportion, this clone is medium-sized. The chain carries TRBV5-1 and TRBJ1-6; 10 bases align to TRBD1. The CDR3 contains 15 residues. V lost 0 bases, J lost 10 bases, and 4 bases stayed unmatched. Germline CDR1 is SGHRS and CDR2 is YFSETQ. The CDR3 DNA follows: TGCGCCAGCAGCTTGGAGGGACAGGGGTTCTCACCCCTCCACTTT. Translation gives CASSLEGQGFSPLHF. The entire variable domain, with the rest obtained from reference TRBV5-1 and TRBJ1-6, is as follows: KAGVTQTPRYLIKTRGQQVTLSCSPISGHRSVSWYQQTPGQGLQFLFEYFSETQRNKGNFPGRFSGRQFSNSRSEMNVSTLELGDSALYLCASSLEGQGFSPLHFGNGTRLTVT.

This clone was seen many times. CDR3 sequence (DNA): TGTGCCAGCGATGGGACTAGCGGAAGGAGTTCCACAGATACGCAGTATTTT. Protein: CASDGTSGRSSTDTQYF. J is TRBJ2-3 and V is TRBV5-4; 11 bases match TRBD2. The CDR3 runs to 17 residues. Germline assignment: CDR1 SGHNT and CDR2 YYREEE (reference sequence). The J segment lost 2 bases and the V segment lost 7 bases, leaving 12 bases of the junction unmatched.

This clone was counted at least ten times. This may be a read error: a much more frequent sequence differs by one nucleotide. The chain has TRBV6-6 and TRBJ1-1; D gene ambiguous. CDR1 is MNHNY, CDR2 SVGAGI, per germline (reference sequence). With 2 bases removed from V and 6 bases from J, the gap between germline ends came to 10 bases. The CDR3 covers 13 residues. DNA of the CDR3: TGTGCCAGCAGTTACCCGGGATGGGCTGAAGCTTTCTTT. This translates into CASSYPGWAEAFF.

This clone was counted between two and nine times. A much larger clone is a single base away; this may be a read error. J is TRBJ2-1 and V is TRBV27; D gene unclear. This CDR3 has 15 residues. Germline CDR1 and CDR2: MNHEY and SMNVEV (reference sequence). V lost 0 bases to trimming and J lost 5 bases, with 11 bases between them. The CDR3 coding sequence is TGTGCCAGCAGTTTATCGGCCCCCCGGGACAATGAGCAGTTCTTC. This gives the protein CASSLSAPRDNEQFF.

This clone has ten or more counts. Given the absence of the conserved phenylalanine or tryptophan at the CDR3 end, a read error is likely. The J gene is TRBJ2-1, the V gene TRBV7-3, with D tentatively TRBD1 or TRBD2 (5 bases each). CDR3 length equals 15 residues. Germline-derived CDR1 and CDR2 are SGHTA and FQGTGA. V lost 0 bases and J 1 base, leaving 7 bases between the germline ends. Written as DNA, the CDR3 is TGTGCCAGCAGCTTAACGGGACCTTCCTACAATGAGCAGTTCGTC. Its protein is CASSLTGPSYNEQFV.

By frequency in the sample, this clone is medium-sized. The chain employs TRBV2 and TRBJ2-1, with 7 bases fitting TRBD2. This CDR3 contains 15 residues. The germline gives CDR1 SNHLY, CDR2 FYNNEI. V trimming: 4 bases; J trimming: 0 bases; junction bases outside the gene matches: 3. This chain's CDR3 is CASSVGTNSYNEQFF. The CDR3 DNA follows: TGTGCCAGCAGTGTAGGGACTAACTCCTACAATGAGCAGTTCTTC.

This clone is medium-sized. The chain couples TRBV6-1 to TRBJ2-1; D ambiguous. Deletions cut 6 bases from V and 0 bases from J, with 6 bases between. Germline-derived CDR1 and CDR2 are MNHNS and SASEGT. The CDR3 sequence is 13 residues long. The CDR3 here is CASRGSSYNEQFF. CDR3 DNA sequence: TGTGCCAGCAGGGGAAGCTCCTACAATGAGCAGTTCTTC.

In its sample, this clone was seen many times. V gene TRBV7-9 combines with J gene TRBJ1-1; 7 nucleotides align to TRBD1. This CDR3 region has 14 residues. V was pared by 2 bases and J by 8 bases, with 8 bases of the junction left unmatched. Germline V gene data show CDR1 as SEHNR and CDR2 as FQNEAQ (reference sequence). The DNA of the CDR3 is TGTGCCAGCAGCTTAACGCGGACAGGAAGAGAAGCTTTCTTT. Residues: CASSLTRTGREAFF.

This clone was detected many times. A much larger clone lies a single base off, so this may be a read error. The chain is built from TRBV5-1 and TRBJ2-7; tentative D call: TRBD2 (6 bases). V lost 0 bases and J lost 6, with 16 bases in between. This CDR3 region has 15 residues. In germline, CDR1 is SGHRS, CDR2 YFSETQ. CDR3 in amino acids: CASSLAGTGVFEQYF. CDR3 DNA: TGCGCCAGCAGCTTGGCCGGGACTGGGGTTTTCGAGCAGTACTTC.

This chain connects TRBV11-2 to TRBJ2-7; 13 nucleotides match TRBD2. Trimming at V came to 0 bases and at J to 1 base, leaving 12 bases not matched to a gene. Germline loops: CDR1 SGHAT, CDR2 FQNNGV. This CDR3 region has 20 residues. The CDR3 DNA reads TGTGCCAGCAGCTTAGAATCCCGCGGACTAGCGGGAGATTTTTCCTACGAGCAGTACTTC. It codes for CASSLESRGLAGDFSYEQYF.

This clone was counted at least ten times. The sample has other DNA sequences that encode this CDR3 too. V gene TRBV2 combines with J gene TRBJ2-3; 13 positions agree with TRBD2. Germline lookup yields CDR1 SNHLY and CDR2 FYNNEI. The CDR3 is made up of 16 amino acids. The junction had 7 bases not matched to a gene; V was cut back by 5 bases and J by 5 bases. CDR3 sequence reads: CASSRTSGSGIDTQYF. The CDR3 nucleotides read TGTGCCAGCAGTCGGACTAGCGGGAGCGGAATAGATACGCAGTATTTT. Supplemented by reference TRBV2 and TRBJ2-3, the full variable domain reads EPEVTQTPSHQVTQMGQEVILRCVPISNHLYFYWYRQILGQKVEFLVSFYNNEISEKSEIFDDQFSVERPDGSNFTLKIRSTKLEDSAMYFCASSRTSGSGIDTQYFGPGTRLTVL.

This clone is medium-sized in the sample. J is TRBJ2-2 and V is TRBV10-1; 8 bases align to TRBD1. The CDR3 sequence is 16 residues long. Looked up from germline, CDR1 is WNHNN and CDR2 is SYGVQD (reference sequence). V shed 7 bases, J shed 1 base, and the junction held 8 bases outside the gene matches. The CDR3 region has the DNA TGCGCCAGCAACTCCGCCGGGACAGGGAACACCGGGGAGCTGTTTTTT. Its translation is CASNSAGTGNTGELFF.

This clone was observed at least ten times. The CDR3 coding sequence is TGTGCCAGCAGCCAGGGGTCCTCTGGAAACACCATATATTTT. Its translation: CASSQGSSGNTIYF. The rearrangement links TRBV3-1 to TRBJ1-3; D is uncertain. Germline lookup yields CDR1 LGHDT and CDR2 YNNKEL (reference sequence). Trimming removed 3 bases from V and 0 bases from J, with 6 bases in between. The CDR3 totals 14 residues.

In its sample, this clone was seen many times. The chain combines TRBV30 with TRBJ2-1; the D gene could be TRBD1 or TRBD2 (5 bases each). Germline V lookup: CDR1 GTSNPN, CDR2 SVGIG (reference sequence). The V end lost 0 bases, the J end lost 0 bases, and 15 bases lay between the germline ends. This CDR3 is 17 amino acids long. The CDR3 loop reads CAWSVGARGGSYNEQFF. The CDR3 nucleotides read TGTGCCTGGAGTGTAGGGGCCCGGGGCGGCTCCTACAATGAGCAGTTCTTC.

In this sample, this clone turned up many times. V is TRBV7-2 and J is TRBJ2-1; weak D call: TRBD2 (5 bases). This CDR3 is built from 15 residues. The ends were cut back, 3 bases at V and 7 bases at J, with 16 bases in the middle. The germline CDR1 and CDR2 sequences are SGHTA and FQGNSA. This chain's CDR3 is CASSLGGGPANEQFF. The CDR3, as DNA: TGTGCCAGCAGCTTGGGTGGCGGGCCGGCGAATGAGCAGTTCTTC.

The sample holds many counts of this clone. This sequence may be a read error, since a much larger clone differs from it by one base. The CDR3 end shows no conserved phenylalanine or tryptophan, and so a read error is likely. The gene calls are TRBV12-3 or TRBV12-4 and TRBJ2-1, with unresolved D. V gave up 2 bases and J gave up 8 bases, with 16 bases separating them. The CDR3 consists of 15 residues. The CDR3 sequence: CASSLRPQRSDEQFV. Written as DNA, the CDR3 is TGTGCCAGCAGTTTAAGGCCCCAAAGGAGTGATGAGCAGTTCGTC.

The table lists this clone with many counts. A clone one base away is much larger, so this may be a read error. Other nucleotide sequences in the sample specify the same CDR3. The V call is TRBV30, the J call TRBJ1-2, with unresolved D. The germline V gene has CDR1 GTSNPN and CDR2 SVGIG (reference sequence). Trimming left V 5 bases short and J 8 bases short, with 21 bases between. The CDR3 length is 14 residues. CDR3 nucleotide sequence: TGTGCCTGGGAAACCCCGCATGGGCCCGCCGGCTACACCTTC. It encodes CAWETPHGPAGYTF.

Note on this clone: At one end, the junction sequence differs from germline, possibly due to a read error. The chain uses TRBV3-1 and TRBJ2-2; tentative D call: TRBD2 (5 bases). The CDR3 consists of 16 residues. Germline V CDR1 and CDR2: LGHDT, YNNKEL (reference sequence). In nucleotides, the CDR3 is TGTGCCAGCAGCCAAGAACAGTGTACGAACACCGGGGAGCTGATTTTT. It is translated as CASSQEQCTNTGELIF.